This TCR beta chain was captured in a study of CD8 T cells in Susac syndrome. Broader study findings: The authors found 15 to 20 Susac-specific public clones in total CD8+ repertoires and roughly five in CD8+ TEMRA repertoires.

Deletions cut 3 bases from V and 6 bases from J, with 12 bases between. Germline CDR1 and CDR2: SQVTM and ANQGSEA. CDR3 length equals 13 residues. Sequencing of TCR beta drew on CD8+ and CD4+ T cells from blood. Random-hexamer reverse transcription was applied to roughly 0.5 to 1 ug RNA. The immunoSEQ assay covered 54 Vbeta and 13 Jbeta segments for CDR3. TCRdb re-analysed the immunoSEQ multiplex PCR reads in MiXCR, keeping a single row per CDR3 protein. The repertoire holds about 140,000 distinct CDR3 sequences, with over 90% as singletons. Remarks on this clonotype: Its antigen is unidentified.

Sequencing was done on a sample of CD8+ T cells from PBMCs. The chain links TRBV29-1 to TRBJ1-5, with D tentatively TRBD1 (5 bases). This TCR was recovered from a human donor with Susac syndrome. CDR3 bases: TGCAGCGTTGAGTCCAGGGATGGTCAGCCCCAGCATTTT. Translating gives CSVESRDGQPQHF.